This T cell receptor beta chain was captured by sequencing in a study of regulatory T cells in long-lasting Graves disease (dated by TCRdb to about 2021). Describing the broader study: Persistent Graves' disease was defined as antithyroid drug treatment for over 5 years with persistently positive TSH receptor autoantibodies. Peripheral blood TCR sequencing and RNA sequencing compared persistent Graves' disease patients with newly diagnosed Graves' disease patients. The study took place in China and was registered as a clinical trial. A total of about 35 samples underwent TCR sequencing: about 13 from persistent and approximately 20 from newly diagnosed Graves' disease patients. Persistent Graves' disease patients in the clinical cohort had taken antithyroid drugs for about 10.3 years on average.

Points the paper makes about the study in general: Lower TCR Shannon entropy and fewer highly expanded clones were observed in persistent Graves' disease patients than in newly diagnosed patients, which suggested clonal expansion. Sequencing and analysis were limited to the TCR beta chain. The authors noted that the small sample size was a limitation that may lower accuracy. More public clonotypes were shared among persistent patients (under 3,000) than among newly diagnosed patients (approximately 1,000). Persistent disease showed preferential use of TRBV28, TRBJ1-2 and TRBJ2-5, whereas newly diagnosed disease favored TRBV20-1 and TRBJ2-1. Peripheral blood alone was examined, since thyroid tissue, which constituted the primary lesion, could not be accessed.

From the germline V gene, CDR1 is SGDLS and CDR2 is YYNGEE. From the cysteine through the phenylalanine, the CDR3 covers 13 amino acids. The CDR3 DNA has 39 bases and is translated from base 1. With respect to this clonotype: There is no known antigen for this receptor. A clone one base away is much larger, so this may be a read error.

The time point label here, explained by the study, means: persistent/refractory GD, antithyroid drugs over 5 years with positive TRAb. For both TCR sequencing and RNA sequencing, RNA was extracted from PBMCs in TRIzol. Graves' disease was diagnosed according to American Thyroid Association guidelines. Recruitment of patients was carried out at an endocrinology department in Xi'an, China. From each patient, 7.5 to 10 milliliters of peripheral blood was collected into an EDTA anticoagulant tube. Ficoll Paque Plus density gradient separation was used to isolate PBMCs, and no additional T cell sorting was done. RNA quality was checked with an Agilent 2100 Bioanalyzer and agarose gel, and concentration with a NanoDrop 2000. The library was prepared using multiplex PCR. Instrument used: Illumina HiSeq 4000. To build TCR beta libraries, CDR3 regions were amplified by Arm-PCR using iRepertoire HTBI primers. Gel purification was performed on PCR products prior to sequencing. For the original study's pipeline: Gene usage analysis of CDR3 amino acid clonotypes relied on the roughly 60 TRBV and 15 or so TRBJ segments identified across samples. Filtered high-quality paired reads were merged into contigs using COPE and FqMerger. Contigs were aligned with BLAST to IMGT TRBV, TRBD and TRBJ reference genes, and CDR3 was defined per IMGT. Clonotypes above 0.1% frequency were classified as highly expanded clones. Shannon entropy was used to measure repertoire diversity, and the Gini coefficient was used to measure V-J evenness. A clonotype found in more than one individual was treated as public. Using fastp at Q25 and MiXCR, TCRdb reprocessed the public reads and kept productive beta chains. Under each unique CDR3 protein, matching rows form one entry showing the most common genes and DNA. The V and J calls follow TCRdb's processing rather than the paper's. In all, the sample holds about 310,000 distinct CDR3 sequences, and 22% of those were seen once. The ten biggest clones cover roughly 56% of the sample.

The source of this sequence is a female donor with Graves disease. The material sequenced was peripheral blood mononuclear cells (PBMCs), taken when the disease was refractory, from a patient treated with antithyroid drugs. The chain links TRBV9 with TRBJ1-2; 7 junctional bases match TRBD1. At the DNA level, the sequence is TGTGCCCGCAGCGGACGGACAGGCTATGGCTACACCTTC. Its protein is CARSGRTGYGYTF.